A selection of T cell receptor beta chains follows, all from one sample in a study of T cell responses to AZD1222 COVID-19 vaccine. Clones were read by immunoSEQ multiplex PCR, and TCRdb kept only the in-frame ones, dropping some. The sample includes 160,000 or so clones, approximately 90% of them seen just once. The input for sequencing was peripheral blood, taken on day 0 of AZD1222 vaccination. Receptors were obtained from an adult in good health. The CDR3 runs from the conserved cysteine through the conserved F or W. Each record gives: J gene, D gene, V gene, CDR3 length, clone size, CDR3 DNA, CDR3 protein. A D gene is named only where the DNA matches it firmly. Size is omitted from some rows. Given values are once, few, many or a class for expanded clones.

j_call: TRBJ1-4
d_call: -
v_call: TRBV5-4
cdr3_length: 14
clone_size: once
cdr3_nt: TGTGCCAGCAGCCCAGAGGGACGAGGTGAAAAACTGTTTTTT
cdr3_aa: CASSPEGRGEKLFF

j_call: TRBJ1-1
d_call: -
v_call: TRBV18
cdr3_length: 17
clone_size: -
cdr3_nt: TGTGCCAGCTCACCACGCTCGGGGGGGCGCGTGGTAACTGAAGCTTTCTTT
cdr3_aa: CASSPRSGGRVVTEAFF

j_call: TRBJ2-1
d_call: TRBD2
v_call: TRBV7-8
cdr3_length: 15
clone_size: -
cdr3_nt: TGTGCCAGTAAGCCGGGACTAGCAACCTACAATGAGCAGTTCTTC
cdr3_aa: CASKPGLATYNEQFF

j_call: TRBJ1-2
d_call: TRBD1
v_call: TRBV3-1/TRBV3-2
cdr3_length: 15
clone_size: -
cdr3_nt: TGTGCCAGCAGCCAAGTTCCGGGACAGAACTATGGCTACACCTTC
cdr3_aa: CASSQVPGQNYGYTF

j_call: TRBJ1-5
d_call: TRBD1
v_call: TRBV19
cdr3_length: 16
clone_size: -
cdr3_nt: TGTGCCAGTAGTATCGCCAGGGGGCAGTACAATCAGCCCCAGCATTTT
cdr3_aa: CASSIARGQYNQPQHF

j_call: TRBJ2-1
d_call: -
v_call: TRBV5-4
cdr3_length: 12
clone_size: -
cdr3_nt: TGTGCCAGCAGCTTGGTAAACAATGAGCAGTTCTTC
cdr3_aa: CASSLVNNEQFF

j_call: TRBJ1-2
d_call: TRBD1
v_call: TRBV19
cdr3_length: 14
clone_size: -
cdr3_nt: TGTGCCAGTAGTTCGACAGGGGGCCCCTATGGCTACACCTTC
cdr3_aa: CASSSTGGPYGYTF

j_call: TRBJ1-6
d_call: TRBD1
v_call: TRBV30
cdr3_length: 15
clone_size: -
cdr3_nt: TGTGCCTGGAGTGTCAATCCAAGGGGGCTGTCACCCCTCCACTTT
cdr3_aa: CAWSVNPRGLSPLHF

j_call: TRBJ2-1
d_call: TRBD1
v_call: TRBV13
cdr3_length: 15
clone_size: -
cdr3_nt: TGTGCCAGCAGCTCCCCGGGACAGGGTTTCAATGAGCAGTTCTTC
cdr3_aa: CASSSPGQGFNEQFF

j_call: TRBJ2-7
d_call: -
v_call: TRBV4-2
cdr3_length: 14
clone_size: once
cdr3_nt: TGTGCCAGCAGCCAAGATGGGGCAGACTACGAGCAGTACTTC
cdr3_aa: CASSQDGADYEQYF

j_call: TRBJ2-2
d_call: TRBD2
v_call: TRBV19
cdr3_length: 13
clone_size: -
cdr3_nt: TGTGCCAGTAGCGGGAGGGACACCGGGGAGCTGTTTTTT
cdr3_aa: CASSGRDTGELFF

j_call: TRBJ1-2
d_call: -
v_call: TRBV6-2/TRBV6-3
cdr3_length: 15
clone_size: -
cdr3_nt: TGTGCCAGCAGTTACCGTCGAGGGAGTCAGAGAGGCTACACCTTC
cdr3_aa: CASSYRRGSQRGYTF

j_call: TRBJ2-7
d_call: TRBD1
v_call: TRBV7-8
cdr3_length: 12
clone_size: -
cdr3_nt: TGTGCCAGCAGCCCTGACAGGGACGAGCAGTACTTC
cdr3_aa: CASSPDRDEQYF

j_call: TRBJ1-1
d_call: TRBD1
v_call: TRBV14
cdr3_length: 15
clone_size: few
cdr3_nt: TGTGCCAGCAGCCGATCAGGGGGCGCGAACACTGAAGCTTTCTTT
cdr3_aa: CASSRSGGANTEAFF

j_call: TRBJ1-5
d_call: -
v_call: TRBV5-8
cdr3_length: 17
clone_size: -
cdr3_nt: TGTGCCAGCAGCTTGGATTTCGGGGTACGAGGCAATCAGCCCCAGCATTTT
cdr3_aa: CASSLDFGVRGNQPQHF

j_call: TRBJ2-1
d_call: TRBD2
v_call: TRBV10-3
cdr3_length: 16
clone_size: -
cdr3_nt: TGTGCCATCAGTGGGGCTAGCGGGAGTTTTTCCAATGAGCAGTTCTTC
cdr3_aa: CAISGASGSFSNEQFF

j_call: TRBJ2-7
d_call: -
v_call: TRBV18
cdr3_length: 14
clone_size: -
cdr3_nt: TGTGCCAGCTCACTACTGGACAGAAACTACGAGCAGTACTTC
cdr3_aa: CASSLLDRNYEQYF

j_call: TRBJ2-3
d_call: -
v_call: TRBV7-8
cdr3_length: 15
clone_size: -
cdr3_nt: TGTGCCAGCAGCTTAGGGGGATTGAGCACAGATACGCAGTATTTT
cdr3_aa: CASSLGGLSTDTQYF

j_call: TRBJ2-7
d_call: TRBD2
v_call: TRBV5-1
cdr3_length: 16
clone_size: -
cdr3_nt: TGCGCCAGCAGCTTGTCGTCAGCGCGGGAGGGCTACGAGCAGTACTTC
cdr3_aa: CASSLSSAREGYEQYF

j_call: TRBJ2-7
d_call: TRBD2
v_call: TRBV7-2
cdr3_length: 15
clone_size: -
cdr3_nt: TGTGCCAGCAGCCATGCCGGGACTATATATTACGAGCAGTACTTC
cdr3_aa: CASSHAGTIYYEQYF

j_call: TRBJ1-2
d_call: TRBD1
v_call: TRBV24-1
cdr3_length: 14
clone_size: -
cdr3_nt: TGTGCCACCAGTGATTCAACCGACAGGGGTGGCTACACCTTC
cdr3_aa: CATSDSTDRGGYTF

j_call: TRBJ1-6
d_call: TRBD1
v_call: TRBV27
cdr3_length: 19
clone_size: -
cdr3_nt: TGTGCCAGCAGTTTGGCCGCCCCGACAGGGGTCGGTTGGAGTTCACCCCTCCACTTT
cdr3_aa: CASSLAAPTGVGWSSPLHF

j_call: TRBJ1-2
d_call: -
v_call: TRBV5-1
cdr3_length: 14
clone_size: -
cdr3_nt: TGCGCCAGCAGCTTGGTAATGGGGGACTATGGCTACACCTTC
cdr3_aa: CASSLVMGDYGYTF

j_call: TRBJ2-1
d_call: TRBD1
v_call: TRBV24-1
cdr3_length: 15
clone_size: -
cdr3_nt: TGTGCCACCAGCGAGGGGACAGGGTGGTCGGATGAGCAGTTCTTC
cdr3_aa: CATSEGTGWSDEQFF

j_call: TRBJ2-2
d_call: -
v_call: TRBV19
cdr3_length: 16
clone_size: -
cdr3_nt: TGTGCCAGTAGTAAGGGATCAGGGATCAACACCGGGGAGCTGTTTTTT
cdr3_aa: CASSKGSGINTGELFF

j_call: TRBJ2-7
d_call: -
v_call: TRBV19
cdr3_length: 14
clone_size: -
cdr3_nt: TGTGCCAGTAGTACGCCCCAGGGACGCTACGAGCAGTACTTC
cdr3_aa: CASSTPQGRYEQYF

j_call: TRBJ2-7
d_call: -
v_call: TRBV21-1
cdr3_length: 16
clone_size: -
cdr3_nt: TGTGCCAGCAGCGCCGACAGGGCTGACGGCTCCTACGAGCAGTACTTC
cdr3_aa: CASSADRADGSYEQYF

j_call: TRBJ1-5
d_call: -
v_call: TRBV18
cdr3_length: 15
clone_size: -
cdr3_nt: TGTGCCAGCTCACCGACAGAATTATCCAATCAGCCCCAGCATTTT
cdr3_aa: CASSPTELSNQPQHF

j_call: TRBJ2-4
d_call: TRBD1
v_call: TRBV10-3
cdr3_length: 16
clone_size: -
cdr3_nt: TGTGCCATCAGTGAGGGAAGGGGGCAAGCCAAAAACATTCAGTACTTC
cdr3_aa: CAISEGRGQAKNIQYF

j_call: TRBJ1-5
d_call: TRBD1
v_call: TRBV6-6
cdr3_length: 13
clone_size: -
cdr3_nt: TGTGCCAGCAGGAGGGGGCAGGATCAGCCCCAGCATTTT
cdr3_aa: CASRRGQDQPQHF

j_call: TRBJ2-7
d_call: -
v_call: TRBV5-1
cdr3_length: 16
clone_size: -
cdr3_nt: TGCGCCAGCAGCTTAGGCCAACGTAGGGGAACCCACGAGCAGTACTTC
cdr3_aa: CASSLGQRRGTHEQYF

j_call: TRBJ1-2
d_call: TRBD1
v_call: TRBV5-1
cdr3_length: 14
clone_size: -
cdr3_nt: TGCGCCAGCAGCTCCTCAGGGGGTAACTATGGCTACACCTTC
cdr3_aa: CASSSSGGNYGYTF

j_call: TRBJ1-4
d_call: -
v_call: TRBV25-1
cdr3_length: 13
clone_size: once
cdr3_nt: TGTGCCAGCACCCGGGGGGGGAATGAAAAACTGTTTTTT
cdr3_aa: CASTRGGNEKLFF

j_call: TRBJ2-6
d_call: -
v_call: TRBV7-9
cdr3_length: 16
clone_size: -
cdr3_nt: TGTGCCAGCAGCTCTGACAGGCTCTCTGGGGCCAACGTCCTGACTTTC
cdr3_aa: CASSSDRLSGANVLTF

j_call: TRBJ1-4
d_call: -
v_call: TRBV2
cdr3_length: 13
clone_size: -
cdr3_nt: TGTGCCAGCCTCGCGAGAACTAATGAAAAACTGTTTTTT
cdr3_aa: CASLARTNEKLFF

j_call: TRBJ2-1
d_call: -
v_call: TRBV24-1
cdr3_length: 17
clone_size: -
cdr3_nt: TGTGCCACCAGTGACCTGAAGAGTGGCGGTGTTCGTAATGAGCAGTTCTTC
cdr3_aa: CATSDLKSGGVRNEQFF

j_call: TRBJ1-2
d_call: TRBD1
v_call: TRBV6-5
cdr3_length: 15
clone_size: -
cdr3_nt: TGTGCCAGCCGTTGGGGACAGGGTTTGGGTAATGGCTACACCTTC
cdr3_aa: CASRWGQGLGNGYTF

j_call: TRBJ1-2
d_call: -
v_call: TRBV5-1
cdr3_length: 16
clone_size: once
cdr3_nt: TGCGCCAGCAGCCCGGAAACGACAGCCTTTAACTATGGCTACACCTTC
cdr3_aa: CASSPETTAFNYGYTF

j_call: TRBJ2-6
d_call: TRBD2
v_call: TRBV4-1
cdr3_length: 18
clone_size: -
cdr3_nt: TGCGCCAGCAGCCAGGATCCGGGACTAGCGATCGGGGCCAACGTCCTGACTTTC
cdr3_aa: CASSQDPGLAIGANVLTF

j_call: TRBJ2-7
d_call: -
v_call: TRBV7-8
cdr3_length: 14
clone_size: -
cdr3_nt: TGTGCCAGCAGCTTATTGGACATCTCCTACGAGCAGTACTTC
cdr3_aa: CASSLLDISYEQYF

j_call: TRBJ2-5
d_call: -
v_call: TRBV28
cdr3_length: 16
clone_size: -
cdr3_nt: TGTGCCAGCAGTTTAGCGCCCGGTGGACACCAAGAGACCCAGTACTTC
cdr3_aa: CASSLAPGGHQETQYF

j_call: TRBJ1-1
d_call: -
v_call: TRBV5-1
cdr3_length: 13
clone_size: -
cdr3_nt: TGCGCCAGCAGTCTGACAGGAGGTACTGAAGCTTTCTTT
cdr3_aa: CASSLTGGTEAFF

j_call: TRBJ1-1
d_call: -
v_call: TRBV5-1
cdr3_length: 14
clone_size: -
cdr3_nt: TGCGCCAGCAGCTTGGGGCAGAAGAACACTGAAGCTTTCTTT
cdr3_aa: CASSLGQKNTEAFF

j_call: TRBJ2-1
d_call: TRBD2
v_call: TRBV9
cdr3_length: 15
clone_size: -
cdr3_nt: TGTGCCAGCAGCGTAGCGGGGGGAGACTACAATGAGCAGTTCTTC
cdr3_aa: CASSVAGGDYNEQFF

j_call: TRBJ2-3
d_call: TRBD1
v_call: TRBV19
cdr3_length: 16
clone_size: -
cdr3_nt: TGTGCCAGTAGTAAGAACCAGGGGGCGGGCACAGATACGCAGTATTTT
cdr3_aa: CASSKNQGAGTDTQYF

j_call: TRBJ2-3
d_call: TRBD2
v_call: TRBV6-5
cdr3_length: 14
clone_size: -
cdr3_nt: TGTGCCAGCAGTTACGTCGGACTAGCAGATACGCAGTATTTT
cdr3_aa: CASSYVGLADTQYF

j_call: TRBJ1-1
d_call: -
v_call: TRBV7-2
cdr3_length: 14
clone_size: -
cdr3_nt: TGTGCCAGCAGCCCTGGGGGGGAGAACACTGAAGCTTTCTTT
cdr3_aa: CASSPGGENTEAFF

j_call: TRBJ1-5
d_call: -
v_call: TRBV2
cdr3_length: 14
clone_size: -
cdr3_nt: TGTGCCAGCACTACCGATTTTAGCAATCAGCCCCAGCATTTT
cdr3_aa: CASTTDFSNQPQHF

j_call: TRBJ2-1
d_call: -
v_call: TRBV25-1
cdr3_length: 11
clone_size: -
cdr3_nt: TGTGCCAGCATCCAGGGACCTGAGCAGTTCTTC
cdr3_aa: CASIQGPEQFF

j_call: TRBJ2-2
d_call: -
v_call: TRBV11-2
cdr3_length: 14
clone_size: -
cdr3_nt: TGTGCCAGCACCAAAGAGAGGGCCACCGGGGAGCTGTTTTTT
cdr3_aa: CASTKERATGELFF

j_call: TRBJ2-7
d_call: -
v_call: TRBV6-5
cdr3_length: 14
clone_size: -
cdr3_nt: TGTGCCAGCAGGGACCCAGGGGCAGGCTACGAGCAGTACTTC
cdr3_aa: CASRDPGAGYEQYF

j_call: TRBJ2-2
d_call: -
v_call: TRBV7-9
cdr3_length: 13
clone_size: -
cdr3_nt: TGTGCCAGCCTTGGGTACAACACCGGGGAGCTGTTTTTT
cdr3_aa: CASLGYNTGELFF